Below, one TCR beta chain is given with its context. Its target is unknown. The repertoire was sequenced with immunoSEQ multiplex PCR; TCRdb's copy has only in-frame clones and lacks some. Of a few million clones listed, 93% are singletons. Germline assignment: CDR1 MDHEN and CDR2 SYDVKM. The V gene lost 9 bases and the J gene lost 5 bases, with 8 bases spanning the gap. This CDR3 comprises 11 residues. This specimen belongs to a study of shared clonotypes between healthy human individuals. The study, taken as a whole, reports: All-four-donor shared clonotypes had higher generation probabilities than non-shared clonotypes did.

As defined, naive CD8 cells were CD45RO-negative and positively selected for CCR7, with terminally differentiated effector memory CD45RA+ cells excluded. Sequenced input: naive CD8+ T cells from PBMCs. The TCR sequence derives from a man aged 18 to 30 in good health. Some clones in this sample may be carry-over from other donors' samples. This chain uses TRBV28 with TRBJ2-1, with D hard to call. CDR3 DNA: TGTGCCAGTCTCTCGGACAATGAGCAGTTCTTC. Amino acids: CASLSDNEQFF.